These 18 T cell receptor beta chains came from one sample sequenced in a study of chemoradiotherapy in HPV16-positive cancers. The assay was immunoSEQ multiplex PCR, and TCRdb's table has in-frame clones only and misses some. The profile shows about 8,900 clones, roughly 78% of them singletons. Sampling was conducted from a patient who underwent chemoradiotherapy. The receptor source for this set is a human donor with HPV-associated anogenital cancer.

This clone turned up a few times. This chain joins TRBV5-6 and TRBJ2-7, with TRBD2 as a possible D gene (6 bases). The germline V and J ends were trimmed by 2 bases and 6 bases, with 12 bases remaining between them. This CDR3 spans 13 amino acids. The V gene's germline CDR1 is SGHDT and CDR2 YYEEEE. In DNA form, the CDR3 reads TGTGCCAGCAGCTTTGGTGGGGGGAGCGAGCAGTACTTC. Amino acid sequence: CASSFGGGSEQYF.

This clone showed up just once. CDR3 nucleotides: TGTGCCAGCAGCTTGGCCGGGCGGGAGATTCACACTGAAGCTTTCTTT. The encoded protein is CASSLAGREIHTEAFF. The chain combines TRBV5-6 with TRBJ1-1; D remains ambiguous. With 0 bases removed from V and 3 bases from J, the gap between germline ends came to 15 bases. CDR1 is SGHDT and CDR2 is YYEEEE in the germline V gene. CDR3 length: 16 residues.

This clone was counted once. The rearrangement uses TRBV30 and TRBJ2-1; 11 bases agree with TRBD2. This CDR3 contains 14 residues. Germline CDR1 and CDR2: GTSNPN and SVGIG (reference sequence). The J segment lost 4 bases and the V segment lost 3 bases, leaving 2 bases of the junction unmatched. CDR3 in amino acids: CAWRASGGYNEQFF. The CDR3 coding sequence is TGTGCCTGGAGAGCTAGCGGGGGGTACAATGAGCAGTTCTTC.

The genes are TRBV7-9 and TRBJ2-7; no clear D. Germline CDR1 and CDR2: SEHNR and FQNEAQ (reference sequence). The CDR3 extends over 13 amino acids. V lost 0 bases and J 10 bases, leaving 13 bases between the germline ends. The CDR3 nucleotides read TGTGCCAGCAGCTTAGCTCTGAATACACACCAGTACTTC. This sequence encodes CASSLALNTHQYF.

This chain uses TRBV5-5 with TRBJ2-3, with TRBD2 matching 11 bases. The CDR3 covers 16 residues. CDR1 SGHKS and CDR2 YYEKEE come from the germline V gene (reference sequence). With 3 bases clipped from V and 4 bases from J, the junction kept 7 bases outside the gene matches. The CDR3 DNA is TGTGCCAGCAGCTCTTTTAGCGGGGGGGCCTCAGATACGCAGTATTTT. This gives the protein CASSSFSGGASDTQYF.

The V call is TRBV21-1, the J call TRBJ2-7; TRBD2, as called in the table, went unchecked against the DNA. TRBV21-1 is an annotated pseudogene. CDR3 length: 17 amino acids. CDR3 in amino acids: CASSPPRCEGPTYEQYF. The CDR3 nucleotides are TGTGCCAGCAGCCCCCCAAGATGCGAGGGCCCTACCTACGAGCAGTACTTC.

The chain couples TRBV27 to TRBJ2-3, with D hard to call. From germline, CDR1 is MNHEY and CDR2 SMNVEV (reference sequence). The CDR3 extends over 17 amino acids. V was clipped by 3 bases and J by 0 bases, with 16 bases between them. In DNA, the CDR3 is TGTGCCAGCAGTTTTGGCCCGGATTCCGGAAGCACAGATACGCAGTATTTT. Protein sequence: CASSFGPDSGSTDTQYF.

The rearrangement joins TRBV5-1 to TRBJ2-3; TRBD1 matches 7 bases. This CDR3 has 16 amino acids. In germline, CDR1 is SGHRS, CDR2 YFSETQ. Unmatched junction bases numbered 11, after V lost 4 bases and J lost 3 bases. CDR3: CASSAQGWIKTDTQYF. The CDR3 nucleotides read TGCGCCAGCAGCGCACAGGGGTGGATAAAGACAGATACGCAGTATTTT.

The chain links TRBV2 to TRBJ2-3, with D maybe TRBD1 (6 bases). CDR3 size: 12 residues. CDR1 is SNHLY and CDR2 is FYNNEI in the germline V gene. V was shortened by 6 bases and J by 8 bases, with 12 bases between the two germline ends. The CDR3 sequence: CASSLQGPTQYF. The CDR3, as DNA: TGTGCCAGCAGCCTACAGGGCCCTACGCAGTATTTT.

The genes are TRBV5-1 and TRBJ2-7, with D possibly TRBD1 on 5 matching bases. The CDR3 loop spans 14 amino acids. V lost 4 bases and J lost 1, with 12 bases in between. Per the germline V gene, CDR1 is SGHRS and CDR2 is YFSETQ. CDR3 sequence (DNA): TGCGCCAGCAGCCGGGCCCCAGGGTCCTACGAGCAGTACTTC. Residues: CASSRAPGSYEQYF.

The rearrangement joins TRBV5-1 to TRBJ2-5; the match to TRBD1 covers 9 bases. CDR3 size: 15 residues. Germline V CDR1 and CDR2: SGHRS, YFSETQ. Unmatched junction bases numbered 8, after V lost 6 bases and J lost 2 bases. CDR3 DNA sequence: TGCGCCAGCACCGGACAGGGGTCCCCACAAGAGACCCAGTACTTC. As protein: CASTGQGSPQETQYF.

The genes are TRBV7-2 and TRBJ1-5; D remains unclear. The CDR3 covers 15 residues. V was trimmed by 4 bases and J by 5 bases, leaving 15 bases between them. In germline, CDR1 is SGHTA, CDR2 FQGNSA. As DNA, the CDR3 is TGTGCCAGCAGCTCGATGGGGATTGGAGATCAGCCCCAGCATTTT. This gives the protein CASSSMGIGDQPQHF.

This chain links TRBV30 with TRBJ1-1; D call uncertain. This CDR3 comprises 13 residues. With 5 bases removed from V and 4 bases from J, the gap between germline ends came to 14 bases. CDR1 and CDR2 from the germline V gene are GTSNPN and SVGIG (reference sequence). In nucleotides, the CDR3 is TGTGCCTGGGACGAAGTCATGAGCACTGAAGCTTTCTTT. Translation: CAWDEVMSTEAFF.

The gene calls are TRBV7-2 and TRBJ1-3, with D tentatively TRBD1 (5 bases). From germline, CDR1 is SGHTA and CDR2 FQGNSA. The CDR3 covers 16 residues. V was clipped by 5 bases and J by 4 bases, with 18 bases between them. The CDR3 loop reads CASSPSPGFQGNTIYF. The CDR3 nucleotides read TGTGCCAGCAGCCCTTCTCCAGGGTTTCAAGGAAACACCATATATTTT.

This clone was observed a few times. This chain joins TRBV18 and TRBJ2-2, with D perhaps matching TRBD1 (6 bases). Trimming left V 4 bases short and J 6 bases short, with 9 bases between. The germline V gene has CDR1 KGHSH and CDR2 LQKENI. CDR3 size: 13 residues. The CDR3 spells CASSRQGPGELFF. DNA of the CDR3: TGTGCCAGCTCACGTCAGGGGCCCGGGGAGCTGTTTTTT.

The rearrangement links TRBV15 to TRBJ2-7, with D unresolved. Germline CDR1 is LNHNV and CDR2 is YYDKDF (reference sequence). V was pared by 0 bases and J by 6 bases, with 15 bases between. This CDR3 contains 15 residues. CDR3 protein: CATSRDAVGSGEQYF. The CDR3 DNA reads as TGTGCCACCAGCAGAGATGCAGTGGGTTCCGGCGAGCAGTACTTC.

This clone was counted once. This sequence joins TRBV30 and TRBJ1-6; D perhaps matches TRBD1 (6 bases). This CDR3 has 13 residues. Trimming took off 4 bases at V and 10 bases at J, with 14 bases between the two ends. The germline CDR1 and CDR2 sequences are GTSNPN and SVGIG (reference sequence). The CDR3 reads CAWTKGGGSPLHF. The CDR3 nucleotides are TGTGCCTGGACCAAGGGCGGGGGCTCACCCCTCCACTTT.

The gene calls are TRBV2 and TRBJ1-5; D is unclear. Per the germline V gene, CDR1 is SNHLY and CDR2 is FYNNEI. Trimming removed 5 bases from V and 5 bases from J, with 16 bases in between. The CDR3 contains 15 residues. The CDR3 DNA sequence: TGTGCCAGCAGTTGGCAGCCTACCCCCGATCAGCCCCAGCATTTT. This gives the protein CASSWQPTPDQPQHF.